This TCR beta chain comes out of a study of shared clonotypes between healthy human individuals. At deep level, the assay was performed. Assay: immunoSEQ multiplex PCR; the TCRdb copy retains only in-frame clones and omits some. Among roughly 200,000 clones listed, approximately 61% were seen once. This sequence originates from a man aged 25 to 40 in good health. Sequencing was carried out using memory CD4+ T cells sorted from blood. Subset meaning: CD45RA-negative fraction.

For the CDR3, the DNA is TGTGCCAGCAGCTTAGCGTCGACAGGGGGGACAGATACGCAGTATTTT. Residues: CASSLASTGGTDTQYF. This chain links TRBV7-8 with TRBJ2-3, with TRBD1 matching over 9 bases. The CDR3 length is 16 residues. Germline loops: CDR1 SGHVS, CDR2 FQNEAQ. With V trimmed by 0 bases and J by 3 bases, 4 bases remained unmatched.